A single sample is the source of the 20 T cell receptor beta chains below, sequenced in a study of response to subunit inactivated influenza vaccine. One entry per CDR3 protein results from TCRdb running MiXCR on the RT-PCR reads. Here the sample spans just under 550,000 distinct CDR3 sequences, approximately 22% being singletons. These data were also filed under a second study, of T cells expressing NK-cell markers. That work contributes: 5'RACE template switching with UMIs generated TCR beta cDNA.

The sequenced sample was CD4+ T cells sorted from PBMCs, obtained 11 to 12 days after vaccination. These receptors were taken from a man aged 50-60 years who received an inactivated influenza vaccine.

A few counts support this clonotype. The chain carries TRBV7-9 and TRBJ1-1; no firm D call. Deletions cut 1 base from V and 6 bases from J, with 12 bases between. This CDR3 contains 14 residues. Germline assignment: CDR1 SEHNR and CDR2 FQNEAQ (reference sequence). The CDR3: CASSLVVPSAEAFF. The DNA for the CDR3 is TGTGCCAGCAGCTTAGTAGTGCCCTCGGCTGAAGCTTTCTTT.

The rearrangement links TRBV5-5 to TRBJ1-6; D not resolved. The CDR3 consists of 14 residues. CDR1 is SGHKS and CDR2 is YYEKEE in the germline V gene (reference sequence). Between the trimmed V and J ends, which lost 4 bases and 8 bases, there was a span of 13 bases. Here the CDR3 DNA reads TGTGCCAGCAGCGCGGACGGGTTCCATTCACCCCTCCACTTT. It encodes CASSADGFHSPLHF. Based on the CDR3 plus reference TRBV5-5 and TRBJ1-6, the full variable domain is DAGVTQSPTHLIKTRGQQVTLRCSPISGHKSVSWYQQVLGQGPQFIFQYYEKEERGRGNFPDRFSARQFPNYSSELNVNALLLGDSALYLCASSADGFHSPLHFGNGTRLTVT.

In its sample, this clonotype was seen a few times. The chain joins TRBV7-8 to TRBJ2-1; weak D call: TRBD2 (6 bases). The germline V gene encodes CDR1 SGHVS and CDR2 FQNEAQ. The CDR3 consists of 17 residues. The germline V and J ends were trimmed by 5 bases and 8 bases, with 25 bases remaining between them. This CDR3 is CASSPGTGRTGEDEQFF. The DNA of the CDR3 is TGTGCCAGCAGCCCGGGAACGGGGAGGACTGGTGAGGATGAGCAGTTCTTC.

The V call is TRBV6-2 or TRBV6-3, the J call TRBJ2-4; D unresolved. V was clipped by 4 bases and J by 2 bases, with 12 bases between them. The CDR3 spans 15 residues. Germline V gives CDR1 MNHEY, CDR2 SVGEGT. Here the CDR3 DNA reads TGTGCCAGCAGTTCCTGGACGGGTACCAAAAACATTCAGTACTTC. It is translated as CASSSWTGTKNIQYF.

The V and J genes are TRBV7-2 and TRBJ1-5; D is possibly TRBD1 (6 bases). Germline loops: CDR1 SGHTA, CDR2 FQGNSA. Trimming pared 4 bases from V and 1 base from J, leaving 14 bases between. The CDR3 runs 16 residues. The CDR3 sequence is CASSSGPQGSNQPQHF. CDR3 DNA sequence: TGTGCCAGCAGCTCGGGACCCCAGGGGAGCAATCAGCCCCAGCATTTT. Looking up the rest from reference TRBV7-2 and TRBJ1-5 gives the full variable domain: GAGVSQSPSNKVTEKGKDVELRCDPISGHTALYWYRQSLGQGLEFLIYFQGNSAPDKSGLPSDRFSAERTGGSVSTLTIQRTQQEDSAVYLCASSSGPQGSNQPQHFGDGTRLSIL.

This clonotype has a handful of counts. The genes are TRBV7-2 and TRBJ1-2; TRBD1 agrees at 8 bases. CDR1 is SGHTA and CDR2 is FQGNSA in the germline V gene. The CDR3 loop spans 14 amino acids. Trimming removed 2 bases from V and 7 bases from J; junction bases left unmatched: 6. This CDR3 reads CASSLWQGASGYTF. The CDR3 DNA reads as TGTGCCAGCAGCTTATGGCAGGGGGCGAGTGGCTACACCTTC.

The chain recombines TRBV30 with TRBJ2-2; no reliable D call. The CDR3 sequence is 14 residues long. Germline loops: CDR1 GTSNPN, CDR2 SVGIG (reference sequence). V was clipped by 4 bases and J by 0 bases, with 9 bases between them. The CDR3 DNA reads TGTGCCTGGAAACTGTTCGCGAACACCGGGGAGCTGTTTTTT. Encoded protein: CAWKLFANTGELFF.

This clonotype appeared a few times. The chain employs TRBV11-2 and TRBJ2-1; D is perhaps TRBD2 (6 bases). V was cut by 3 bases and J by 6 bases, with 12 bases left in between. Germline assignment: CDR1 SGHAT and CDR2 FQNNGV. The CDR3 contains 14 residues. The CDR3 protein is CASSFALASNEQFF. In DNA form, the CDR3 reads TGTGCCAGCAGCTTCGCGCTAGCGAGCAATGAGCAGTTCTTC. Full variable domain (missing parts from reference TRBV11-2 and TRBJ2-1): EAGVAQSPRYKIIEKRQSVAFWCNPISGHATLYWYQQILGQGPKLLIQFQNNGVVDDSQLPKDRFSAERLKGVDSTLKIQPAKLEDSAVYLCASSFALASNEQFFGPGTRLTVL.

This clonotype was picked up a small number of times. The J gene is TRBJ2-7, the V gene TRBV20-1, with TRBD2 as a possible D gene (6 bases). There are 15 residues in the CDR3. Germline CDR1 and CDR2: DFQATT and SNEGSKA (reference sequence). Trimming pared 0 bases from V and 2 bases from J, leaving 14 bases between. The CDR3 sequence is CSARDAARGPYEQYF. The CDR3 DNA follows: TGCAGTGCTAGAGATGCGGCGCGGGGCCCCTACGAGCAGTACTTC.

The gene calls are TRBV20-1 and TRBJ2-5; a possible D gene is TRBD2 (6 bases). Germline lookup yields CDR1 DFQATT and CDR2 SNEGSKA (reference sequence). This CDR3 comprises 13 residues. V was shortened by 3 bases and J by 5 bases, with 13 bases between the two germline ends. CDR3 region: CSASGGTVETQYF. For the CDR3, the DNA is TGCAGTGCTAGTGGGGGGACCGTGGAGACCCAGTACTTC.

This clonotype was detected only once. The chain uses TRBV11-2 and TRBJ2-3; weak D call: TRBD2 (5 bases). Trimming took off 1 base at V and 2 bases at J, with 16 bases between the two ends. Per germline, CDR1 SGHAT and CDR2 FQNNGV. CDR3 length: 17 residues. This CDR3 reads CASSLGPVWGDTDTQYF. CDR3 coding DNA: TGTGCCAGCAGCTTAGGCCCGGTCTGGGGAGACACAGATACGCAGTATTTT.

The gene calls are TRBV5-1 and TRBJ2-1; the match to TRBD2 covers 10 bases. V dropped 4 bases and J dropped 4; count of bases not matched to a gene: 8. The CDR3 is made up of 16 amino acids. The germline gives CDR1 SGHRS, CDR2 YFSETQ. The CDR3 DNA follows: TGCGCCAGCAGCGAATCCCCTAGCGGGGGTTACAATGAGCAGTTCTTC. Translating it yields CASSESPSGGYNEQFF.

J is TRBJ1-6 and V is TRBV7-9; no clear D gene. This CDR3 region has 14 residues. Germline-derived CDR1 and CDR2 are SEHNR and FQNEAQ (reference sequence). Trimming stripped 1 base from V and 11 bases from J, with 12 bases between. The CDR3 region has the DNA TGTGCCAGCAGCTTAGATCCAGAGAGGACACCCCTCCACTTT. It codes for CASSLDPERTPLHF.

V and J are TRBV6-1 and TRBJ2-6; 7 nucleotides match TRBD1. Trimming at V came to 8 bases and at J to 1 base, leaving 11 bases not matched to a gene. The CDR3 has 17 residues. Germline V CDR1 and CDR2: MNHNS, SASEGT. This CDR3 reads CASGGRDSRSGANVLTF. CDR3 DNA: TGTGCCAGCGGAGGCCGGGACAGCCGGTCTGGGGCCAACGTCCTGACTTTC.

This clonotype was recorded a few times. The V and J genes are TRBV29-1 and TRBJ1-1, with unresolved D. There are 11 residues in the CDR3. Per the germline V gene, CDR1 is SQVTM and CDR2 is ANQGSEA. Deletions cut 7 bases from V and 2 bases from J, with 8 bases between. The CDR3 here is CSGGANTEAFF. CDR3 sequence (DNA): TGCAGCGGTGGAGCTAACACTGAAGCTTTCTTT.

The chain employs TRBV12-3 or TRBV12-4 and TRBJ2-3; 7 bases match TRBD2. V shed 6 bases and J 2 bases; nucleotides not matched to a gene: 14. The CDR3 spans 17 residues. The CDR3 spells CASSRGGGGPYTDTQYF. In DNA, the CDR3 is TGTGCCAGCAGCCGCGGTGGCGGGGGACCATACACAGATACGCAGTATTTT.

This clonotype was observed at least ten times. The chain is built from TRBV7-8 and TRBJ1-5; D not certain. Trimming cost V 5 bases and J 0 bases, with 8 bases left between them. Germline CDR1 SGHVS, CDR2 FQNEAQ. The CDR3 is made up of 14 amino acids. The CDR3 region has the DNA TGTGCCAGCAGCCCCCTCATTAGCAATCAGCCCCAGCATTTT. Translating gives CASSPLISNQPQHF.

V usage is TRBV28 and J usage is TRBJ2-7; 12 bases are shared with TRBD1. This CDR3 region has 15 residues. The germline V gene encodes CDR1 MDHEN and CDR2 SYDVKM. V was clipped by 5 bases and J by 4 bases; unmatched bases: 6. The CDR3, as DNA: TGTGCCAGCAGTCCCGGGACAGGGGGCAGGTACGAGCAGTACTTC. This encodes CASSPGTGGRYEQYF.

This clonotype was seen a handful of times. This chain links TRBV12-3 or TRBV12-4 with TRBJ2-2; 12 bases are shared with TRBD1. V shed 5 bases and J 5 bases; nucleotides not matched to a gene: 9. This CDR3 spans 17 amino acids. For the CDR3, the DNA is TGTGCCAGCAGTCATACTGGGACAGGGGGCCGAACCGGGGAGCTGTTTTTT. This codes for CASSHTGTGGRTGELFF.

This clonotype showed up many times. The V gene is TRBV29-1, the J gene TRBJ2-3, with a tentative D call TRBD1 (6 bases). Germline lookup yields CDR1 SQVTM and CDR2 ANQGSEA. The germline V and J ends were trimmed by 4 bases and 3 bases, with 8 bases remaining between them. This CDR3 has 12 amino acids. The CDR3 region is CSVVQGTDTQYF. CDR3 sequence (DNA): TGCAGCGTTGTGCAGGGGACAGATACGCAGTATTTT.